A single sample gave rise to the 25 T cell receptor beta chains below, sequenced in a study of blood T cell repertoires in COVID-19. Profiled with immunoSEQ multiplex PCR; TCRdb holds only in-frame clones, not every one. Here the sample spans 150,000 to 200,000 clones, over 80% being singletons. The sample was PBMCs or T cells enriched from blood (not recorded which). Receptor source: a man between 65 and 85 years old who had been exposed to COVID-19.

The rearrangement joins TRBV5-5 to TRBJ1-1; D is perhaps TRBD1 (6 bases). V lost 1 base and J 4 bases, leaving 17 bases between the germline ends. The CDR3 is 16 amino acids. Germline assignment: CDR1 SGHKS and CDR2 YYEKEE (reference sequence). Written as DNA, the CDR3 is TGTGCCAGCAGCTTGTCCACCCACAGGGTGCCCACTGAAGCTTTCTTT. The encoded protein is CASSLSTHRVPTEAFF.

CDR3 DNA sequence: TGCGCCAGCAGCGACGGGGCCTACGAGCAGTACTTC. As protein: CASSDGAYEQYF. The J gene is TRBJ2-7, the V gene TRBV5-1, with D possibly being TRBD2 (5 bases). The CDR3 loop spans 12 amino acids. The germline V gene encodes CDR1 SGHRS and CDR2 YFSETQ. The V and J ends lost 4 bases and 2 bases respectively, with 7 bases between them.

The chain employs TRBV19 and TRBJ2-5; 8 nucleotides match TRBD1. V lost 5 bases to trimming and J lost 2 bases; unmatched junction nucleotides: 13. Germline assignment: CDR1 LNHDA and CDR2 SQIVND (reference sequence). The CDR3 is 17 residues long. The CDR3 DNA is TGTGCCAGTAGTTCTAGACCCGGGACAGGAAAGCAAGAGACCCAGTACTTC. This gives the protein CASSSRPGTGKQETQYF.

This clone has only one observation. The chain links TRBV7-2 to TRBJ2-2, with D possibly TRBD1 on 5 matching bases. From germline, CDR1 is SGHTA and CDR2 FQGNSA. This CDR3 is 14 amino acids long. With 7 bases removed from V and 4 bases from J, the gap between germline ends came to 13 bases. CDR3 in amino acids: CASNPGSGTGELFF. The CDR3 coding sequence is TGTGCCAGCAACCCAGGGTCGGGCACCGGGGAGCTGTTTTTT.

The CDR3 sequence is CASSDSPGDNSPLHF. The CDR3 DNA follows: TGTGCCAGCAGCGACTCCCCCGGAGACAATTCACCCCTCCACTTT. The chain has TRBV9 and TRBJ1-6; D is uncertain. The germline V gene has CDR1 SGDLS and CDR2 YYNGEE. V lost 3 bases and J 7 bases, leaving 14 bases between the germline ends. The length of the CDR3 is 15 residues. Looking up the rest from reference TRBV9 and TRBJ1-6 gives the full variable domain: DSGVTQTPKHLITATGQRVTLRCSPRSGDLSVYWYQQSLDQGLQFLIQYYNGEERAKGNILERFSAQQFPDLHSELNLSSLELGDSALYFCASSDSPGDNSPLHFGNGTRLTVT.

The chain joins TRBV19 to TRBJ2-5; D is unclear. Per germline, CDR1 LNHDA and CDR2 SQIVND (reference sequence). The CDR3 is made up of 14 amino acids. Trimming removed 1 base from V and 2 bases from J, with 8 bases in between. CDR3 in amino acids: CASSIVLQQETQYF. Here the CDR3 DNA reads TGTGCCAGTAGTATAGTGCTACAGCAAGAGACCCAGTACTTC. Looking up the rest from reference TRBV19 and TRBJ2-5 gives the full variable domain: DGGITQSPKYLFRKEGQNVTLSCEQNLNHDAMYWYRQDPGQGLRLIYYSQIVNDFQKGDIAEGYSVSREKKESFPLTVTSAQKNPTAFYLCASSIVLQQETQYFGPGTRLLVL.

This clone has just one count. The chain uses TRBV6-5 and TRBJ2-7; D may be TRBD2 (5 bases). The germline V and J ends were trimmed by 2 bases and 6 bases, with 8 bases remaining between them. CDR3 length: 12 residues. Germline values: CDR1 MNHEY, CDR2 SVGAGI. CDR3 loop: CASSYPGGEQYF. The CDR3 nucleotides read TGTGCCAGCAGTTACCCTGGAGGCGAGCAGTACTTC.

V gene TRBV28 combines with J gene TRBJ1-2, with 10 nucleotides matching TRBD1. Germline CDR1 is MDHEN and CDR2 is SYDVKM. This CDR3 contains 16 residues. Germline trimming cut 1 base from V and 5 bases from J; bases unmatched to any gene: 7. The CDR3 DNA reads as TGTGCCAGCAGTTTATCGGGACAGGGGATTCGGTATGGCTACACCTTC. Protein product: CASSLSGQGIRYGYTF.

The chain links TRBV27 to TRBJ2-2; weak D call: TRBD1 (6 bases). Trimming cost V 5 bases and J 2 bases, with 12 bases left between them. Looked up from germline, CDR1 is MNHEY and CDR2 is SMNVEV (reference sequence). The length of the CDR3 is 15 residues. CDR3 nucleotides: TGTGCCAGCAGTATAAGGACAGTCAACACCGGGGAGCTGTTTTTT. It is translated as CASSIRTVNTGELFF.

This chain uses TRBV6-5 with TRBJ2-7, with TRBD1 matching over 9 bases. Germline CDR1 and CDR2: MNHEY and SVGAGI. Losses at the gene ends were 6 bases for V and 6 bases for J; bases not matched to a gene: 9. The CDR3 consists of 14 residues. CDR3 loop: CASRTGTGLTEQYF. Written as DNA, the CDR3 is TGTGCCAGCAGGACCGGGACAGGGTTGACCGAGCAGTACTTC.

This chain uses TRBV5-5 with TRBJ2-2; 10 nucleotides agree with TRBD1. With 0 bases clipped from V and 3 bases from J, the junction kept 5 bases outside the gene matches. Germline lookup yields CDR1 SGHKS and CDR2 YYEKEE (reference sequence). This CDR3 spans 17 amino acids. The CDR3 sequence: CASSLGTGQGYTGELFF. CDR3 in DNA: TGTGCCAGCAGCTTGGGTACGGGACAGGGGTACACCGGGGAGCTGTTTTTT.

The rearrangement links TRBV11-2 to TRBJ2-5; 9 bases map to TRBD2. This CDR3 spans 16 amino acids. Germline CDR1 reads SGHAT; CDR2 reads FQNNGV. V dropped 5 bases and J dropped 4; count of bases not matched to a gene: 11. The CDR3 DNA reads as TGTGCCAGCAGCCCTCGAGACCTTAGCGGGAGAGAGACCCAGTACTTC. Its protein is CASSPRDLSGRETQYF.

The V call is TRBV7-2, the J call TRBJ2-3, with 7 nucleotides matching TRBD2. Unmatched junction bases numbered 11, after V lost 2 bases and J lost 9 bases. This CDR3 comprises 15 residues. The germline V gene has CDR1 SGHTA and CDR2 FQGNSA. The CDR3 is CASSLIRRGTETQYF. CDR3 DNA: TGTGCCAGCAGCTTAATTCGGCGGGGGACCGAAACGCAGTATTTT.

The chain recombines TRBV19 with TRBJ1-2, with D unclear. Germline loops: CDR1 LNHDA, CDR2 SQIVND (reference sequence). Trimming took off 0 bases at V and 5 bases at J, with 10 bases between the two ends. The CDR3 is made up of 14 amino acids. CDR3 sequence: CASSIDFRGYGYTF. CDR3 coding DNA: TGTGCCAGTAGTATAGATTTCAGAGGGTATGGCTACACCTTC. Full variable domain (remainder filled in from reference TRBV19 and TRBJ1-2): DGGITQSPKYLFRKEGQNVTLSCEQNLNHDAMYWYRQDPGQGLRLIYYSQIVNDFQKGDIAEGYSVSREKKESFPLTVTSAQKNPTAFYLCASSIDFRGYGYTFGSGTRLTVV.

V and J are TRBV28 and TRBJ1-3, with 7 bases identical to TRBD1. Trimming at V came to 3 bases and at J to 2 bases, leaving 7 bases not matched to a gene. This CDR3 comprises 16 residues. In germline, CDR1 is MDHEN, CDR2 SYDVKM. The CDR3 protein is CASSLRQGLPGNTIYF. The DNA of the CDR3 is TGTGCCAGCAGTTTGAGACAGGGCTTACCTGGAAACACCATATATTTT.

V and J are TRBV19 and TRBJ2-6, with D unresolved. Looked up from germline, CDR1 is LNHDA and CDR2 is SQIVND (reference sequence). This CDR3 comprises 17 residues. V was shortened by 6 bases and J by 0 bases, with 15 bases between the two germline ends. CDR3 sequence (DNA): TGTGCCAGTAGGGGTCTCTATCGGGTCTCTGGGGCCAACGTCCTGACTTTC. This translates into CASRGLYRVSGANVLTF.

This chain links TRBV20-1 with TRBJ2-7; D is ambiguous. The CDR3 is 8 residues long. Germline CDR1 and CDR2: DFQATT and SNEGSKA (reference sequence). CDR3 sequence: CRRYEQYF. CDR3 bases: TGCAGGAGATACGAGCAGTACTTC.

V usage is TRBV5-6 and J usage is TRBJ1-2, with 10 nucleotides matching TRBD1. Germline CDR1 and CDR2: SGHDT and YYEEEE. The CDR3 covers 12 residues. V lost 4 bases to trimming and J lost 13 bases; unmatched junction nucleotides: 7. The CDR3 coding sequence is TGTGCCAGCAGCGCGGGGACAGGGGCCATCACCTTC. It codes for CASSAGTGAITF. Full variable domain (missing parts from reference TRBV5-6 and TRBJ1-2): DAGVTQSPTHLIKTRGQQVTLRCSPKSGHDTVSWYQQALGQGPQFIFQYYEEEERQRGNFPDRFSGHQFPNYSSELNVNALLLGDSALYLCASSAGTGAITFGSGTRLTVV.

The CDR3 DNA sequence: TGTGCCAGCAGTAAAGGTGGACAGGAGAACACTGAAGCTTTCTTT. Its translation is CASSKGGQENTEAFF. V and J are TRBV28 and TRBJ1-1, with 7 bases that match TRBD1. Unmatched junction bases numbered 7, after V lost 5 bases and J lost 1 base. Germline V gene sequence: CDR1 MDHEN, CDR2 SYDVKM. The CDR3 runs to 15 residues.

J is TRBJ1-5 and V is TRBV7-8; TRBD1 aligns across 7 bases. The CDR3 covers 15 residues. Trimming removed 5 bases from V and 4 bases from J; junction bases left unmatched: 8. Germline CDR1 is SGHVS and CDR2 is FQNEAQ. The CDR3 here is CASSKTGDRNQPQHF. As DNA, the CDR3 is TGTGCCAGCAGCAAAACCGGGGACAGAAATCAGCCCCAGCATTTT.

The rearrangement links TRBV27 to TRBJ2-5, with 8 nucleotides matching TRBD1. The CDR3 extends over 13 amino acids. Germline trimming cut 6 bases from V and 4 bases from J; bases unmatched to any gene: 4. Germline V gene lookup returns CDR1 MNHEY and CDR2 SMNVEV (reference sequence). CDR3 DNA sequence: TGTGCCAGCAGGAGGACAGGGTCAGAGACCCAGTACTTC. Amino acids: CASRRTGSETQYF.

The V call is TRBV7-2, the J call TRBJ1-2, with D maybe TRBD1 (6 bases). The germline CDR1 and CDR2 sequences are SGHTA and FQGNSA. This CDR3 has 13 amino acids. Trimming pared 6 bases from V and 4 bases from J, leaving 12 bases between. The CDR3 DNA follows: TGTGCCAGCAGAAGACAGGTTCCCTATGGCTACACCTTC. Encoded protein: CASRRQVPYGYTF. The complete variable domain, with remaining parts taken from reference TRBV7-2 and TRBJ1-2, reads GAGVSQSPSNKVTEKGKDVELRCDPISGHTALYWYRQSLGQGLEFLIYFQGNSAPDKSGLPSDRFSAERTGGSVSTLTIQRTQQEDSAVYLCASRRQVPYGYTFGSGTRLTVV.

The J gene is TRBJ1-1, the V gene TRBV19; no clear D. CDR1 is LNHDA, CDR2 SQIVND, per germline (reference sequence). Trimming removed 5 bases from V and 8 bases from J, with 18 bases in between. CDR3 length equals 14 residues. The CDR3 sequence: CASSARPAGSEAFF. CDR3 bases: TGTGCCAGTAGTGCAAGACCTGCTGGGAGCGAAGCTTTCTTT.

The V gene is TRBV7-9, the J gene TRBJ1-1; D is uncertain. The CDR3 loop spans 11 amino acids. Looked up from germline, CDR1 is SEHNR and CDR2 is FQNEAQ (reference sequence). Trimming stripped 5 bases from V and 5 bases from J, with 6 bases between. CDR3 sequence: CASSPTTEAFF. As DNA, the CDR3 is TGTGCCAGCAGCCCGACAACTGAAGCTTTCTTT.

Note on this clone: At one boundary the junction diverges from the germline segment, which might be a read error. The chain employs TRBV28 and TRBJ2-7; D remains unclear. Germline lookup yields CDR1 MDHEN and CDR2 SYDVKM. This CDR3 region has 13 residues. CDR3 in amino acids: CASSKRSSHEQYF. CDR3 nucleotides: TGTGCCAGCAGTAAACGGTCCTCCCACGAGCAGTACTTC.